This TCR beta chain derives from a study of shared clonotypes between healthy human individuals. Study information: Used for every donor were three CD4 naive, three CD4 memory, two CD8 naive and one CD8 memory plate.

The germline V gene encodes CDR1 MNHEY and CDR2 SMNVEV (reference sequence). The CDR3 sequence is 17 residues long. About this clone itself: Its antigen is undetermined.

Notes on the study in general: Despite large depth, rarefaction showed incomplete sorted-subset sequencing.

Samples underwent the assay at deep level. This table comes from immunoSEQ multiplex PCR, and its TCRdb copy is limited to in-frame clones, with some not included. The table lists over a million clones, approximately 70% of them singletons. The chain uses TRBV27 and TRBJ2-5; TRBD1 matches 7 bases. The DNA end is more similar to TRBJ2-7, so the J call may be wrong. Sequencing was performed on memory CD4+ T cells sorted from blood. The subset was: CD45RA-negative fraction. This sequence was found in a man younger than 35 in good health. The DNA for the CDR3 is TGTGCCAGCCGCCCCTCCCAACAGGGGCTATGGAACTACGAGCAGTACTTC. As protein: CASRPSQQGLWNYEQYF.